These T cell receptor beta chains were read from a single sample in a study of identical twins. TCRdb reprocessed the 5' RACE reads with MiXCR, giving one entry per CDR3 protein. The profile shows roughly 260,000 distinct CDR3 sequences, 6% to 8.5% of them singletons. The same specimen was also included in a second study, on yellow fever vaccine responses in identical twins.

Material for sequencing was CD8+ T cells sorted from blood. These receptors all stem from a young woman in good health. The CDR3 runs from the conserved cysteine through the conserved F or W. The order of the fields is D gene, J gene, V gene, clone size, CDR3 protein, CDR3 DNA. D genes are given only for firm matches. Not all rows give a size; the values are once, few, many and, for expanded clones, a class.

D gene: NA
J gene: TRBJ2-7
V gene: TRBV10-2
clone size: many
CDR3 protein: CASSERYEQYF
CDR3 DNA: TGCGCCAGCAGTGAGCGGTACGAGCAGTACTTC

D gene: NA
J gene: TRBJ2-3
V gene: TRBV12-3/TRBV12-4
clone size: NA
CDR3 protein: CASSLVRGDTQYF
CDR3 DNA: TGTGCCAGCAGTTTAGTGAGGGGCGATACGCAGTATTTT

D gene: TRBD2
J gene: TRBJ2-1
V gene: TRBV6-5
clone size: few
CDR3 protein: CASIYSGRGGDEQFF
CDR3 DNA: TGTGCCAGCATTTATTCCGGGAGGGGGGGTGATGAGCAGTTCTTC

D gene: TRBD1
J gene: TRBJ2-7
V gene: TRBV27
clone size: NA
CDR3 protein: CASSYGTGPSYEQYF
CDR3 DNA: TGTGCCAGCAGTTATGGGACAGGGCCAAGCTACGAGCAGTACTTC

D gene: NA
J gene: TRBJ2-1
V gene: TRBV19
clone size: NA
CDR3 protein: CALPEVPASGPRNEQFF
CDR3 DNA: TGTGCCCTCCCCGAGGTGCCCGCCAGCGGCCCTCGGAATGAGCAGTTCTTC

D gene: NA
J gene: TRBJ1-1
V gene: TRBV28
clone size: many
CDR3 protein: CASSFRDLMLVNTEAFF
CDR3 DNA: TGTGCCAGCAGTTTTAGGGACTTAATGCTGGTGAACACTGAAGCTTTCTTT

D gene: NA
J gene: TRBJ2-3
V gene: TRBV5-7
clone size: NA
CDR3 protein: CASGPGLWGQYF
CDR3 DNA: TGTGCCAGCGGCCCCGGGCTCTGGGGGCAGTATTTT

D gene: TRBD2
J gene: TRBJ2-7
V gene: TRBV7-6
clone size: NA
CDR3 protein: CASSFGLAYSYEQYF
CDR3 DNA: TGTGCCAGCAGCTTTGGACTAGCCTACTCCTACGAGCAGTACTTC

D gene: TRBD1
J gene: TRBJ2-1
V gene: TRBV24-1
clone size: many
CDR3 protein: CATSDLDRDKFF
CDR3 DNA: TGTGCCACCAGTGATTTAGACAGGGACAAGTTCTTC

D gene: TRBD2
J gene: TRBJ2-2
V gene: TRBV25-1
clone size: few
CDR3 protein: CASIIPGLVTRTGELFF
CDR3 DNA: TGTGCCAGCATAATACCGGGACTAGTAACGAGAACCGGGGAGCTGTTTTTT

D gene: NA
J gene: TRBJ2-1
V gene: TRBV20-1
clone size: few
CDR3 protein: CSARVGNEQFF
CDR3 DNA: TGCAGTGCTAGAGTGGGCAATGAGCAGTTCTTC

D gene: TRBD2
J gene: TRBJ2-1
V gene: TRBV29-1
clone size: NA
CDR3 protein: CSVGAGTSAYNEQFF
CDR3 DNA: TGCAGCGTCGGGGCGGGGACTAGCGCCTACAATGAGCAGTTCTTC

D gene: NA
J gene: TRBJ1-5
V gene: TRBV25-1
clone size: NA
CDR3 protein: CASSEVGSNQPQHF
CDR3 DNA: TGTGCCAGCAGTGAGGTTGGGTCCAATCAGCCCCAGCATTTT

D gene: NA
J gene: TRBJ2-7
V gene: TRBV27
clone size: NA
CDR3 protein: CASSLYPDYSYEQYF
CDR3 DNA: TGTGCCAGCAGTTTATACCCCGATTACTCCTACGAGCAGTACTTC

D gene: NA
J gene: TRBJ1-1
V gene: TRBV11-3
clone size: few
CDR3 protein: CASSSGGVLGADEAFF
CDR3 DNA: TGTGCCAGCAGCTCGGGGGGGGTCTTGGGTGCGGATGAAGCTTTCTTT

D gene: TRBD2
J gene: TRBJ2-1
V gene: TRBV29-1
clone size: many
CDR3 protein: CSVLADYNEQFF
CDR3 DNA: TGCAGCGTTCTAGCGGATTACAATGAGCAGTTCTTC

D gene: NA
J gene: TRBJ2-5
V gene: TRBV28
clone size: NA
CDR3 protein: CASSFSGVLEETQYF
CDR3 DNA: TGTGCCAGCAGTTTTTCGGGTGTACTTGAAGAGACCCAGTACTTC

D gene: NA
J gene: TRBJ2-1
V gene: TRBV27
clone size: few
CDR3 protein: CASSPFGAASYNEQFF
CDR3 DNA: TGTGCCAGCAGTCCCTTCGGAGCGGCCTCCTACAATGAGCAGTTCTTC

D gene: TRBD2
J gene: TRBJ2-1
V gene: TRBV15
clone size: NA
CDR3 protein: CATSPGIAGNEQFF
CDR3 DNA: TGTGCCACCAGCCCCGGGATAGCGGGGAATGAGCAGTTCTTC

D gene: NA
J gene: TRBJ2-1
V gene: TRBV29-1
clone size: few
CDR3 protein: CSVRLARVNEQFF
CDR3 DNA: TGCAGCGTTAGGCTAGCTAGAGTCAATGAGCAGTTCTTC

D gene: NA
J gene: TRBJ2-7
V gene: TRBV4-1
clone size: NA
CDR3 protein: CASSQDQRPTYEQYF
CDR3 DNA: TGCGCCAGCAGCCAAGATCAGCGACCGACCTACGAGCAGTACTTC

D gene: NA
J gene: TRBJ1-2
V gene: TRBV19
clone size: few
CDR3 protein: CASNRAFYGYTF
CDR3 DNA: TGTGCCAGTAACCGGGCCTTCTATGGCTACACCTTC

D gene: NA
J gene: TRBJ1-6
V gene: TRBV12-3/TRBV12-4
clone size: NA
CDR3 protein: CASRSDSPSSYNSPLHF
CDR3 DNA: TGTGCCAGCAGGTCGGACAGTCCCAGCTCCTATAATTCACCCCTCCACTTT

D gene: NA
J gene: TRBJ2-2
V gene: TRBV4-1
clone size: few
CDR3 protein: CASSVRLGAGELFF
CDR3 DNA: TGCGCCAGCAGCGTCCGCCTTGGGGCCGGGGAGCTGTTTTTT

D gene: TRBD2
J gene: TRBJ2-2
V gene: TRBV6-1
clone size: few
CDR3 protein: CASSEIAGGPNTGELFF
CDR3 DNA: TGTGCCAGCAGTGAAATAGCGGGAGGGCCGAACACCGGGGAGCTGTTTTTT

D gene: NA
J gene: TRBJ1-1
V gene: TRBV10-2
clone size: NA
CDR3 protein: CASSESRMNTEAFF
CDR3 DNA: TGCGCCAGCAGTGAGTCCCGGATGAACACTGAAGCTTTCTTT

D gene: NA
J gene: TRBJ2-1
V gene: TRBV18
clone size: NA
CDR3 protein: CASSTRTAYNEQFF
CDR3 DNA: TGTGCCAGCTCAACAAGGACAGCCTACAATGAGCAGTTCTTC

D gene: NA
J gene: TRBJ1-1
V gene: TRBV28
clone size: medium-sized
CDR3 protein: CASSPPPSERAFF
CDR3 DNA: TGTGCCAGCAGTCCGCCACCCTCGGAGAGAGCTTTCTTT

D gene: NA
J gene: TRBJ2-1
V gene: TRBV20-1
clone size: NA
CDR3 protein: CSAKETRFYNEQFF
CDR3 DNA: TGCAGTGCTAAAGAGACTAGGTTCTACAATGAGCAGTTCTTC

D gene: TRBD2
J gene: TRBJ2-3
V gene: TRBV11-2
clone size: few
CDR3 protein: CASSFRAGTTSTDTQYF
CDR3 DNA: TGTGCCAGCAGCTTCCGAGCGGGGACGACTAGCACAGATACGCAGTATTTT

D gene: NA
J gene: TRBJ2-1
V gene: TRBV19
clone size: NA
CDR3 protein: CASSMGASRYNEQFF
CDR3 DNA: TGTGCCAGTAGTATGGGGGCATCAAGATACAATGAGCAGTTCTTC

D gene: NA
J gene: TRBJ2-1
V gene: TRBV2
clone size: few
CDR3 protein: CASSAGHYNEQFF
CDR3 DNA: TGTGCCAGCAGTGCCGGGCACTACAATGAGCAGTTCTTC